The clone carrying this T cell receptor (beta chain) was recorded at least ten times. Antigen: not known. Next came a second PCR, run for about 7 to 12 cycles, which used a sample-barcoded 5' primer along with a J-beta primer mix. There were at least 3 million CDR3-containing paired-end reads obtained from each sample. TCRdb independently ran MiXCR on the 5' RACE reads; one entry per CDR3 protein. The sample has about 1.6 million distinct CDR3 sequences, 34% seen once. CDR1 is MGHRA, CDR2 YSYEKL, per germline. The germline V and J ends were trimmed by 1 base and 7 bases, with 14 bases remaining between them. The CDR3 sequence is 15 residues long. This entry comes from a study of blood T cells in healthy people across ages. The study, taken as a whole, reports: Long-lived and aged donors differed, with more naive CD4+ cells and higher diversity in the long-lived.

Sequencing was performed on blood. This clonotype was obtained from a woman aged 25-40 years in good health. The chain combines TRBV4-1 with TRBJ2-1; TRBD2 is a possible D gene (6 bases). DNA of the CDR3: TGCGCCAGCAGCCAAGGGACGGAGGGGTTGAATGAGCAGTTCTTC. Protein sequence: CASSQGTEGLNEQFF.